Below are 26 T cell receptor beta chains sequenced from a single sample in a study of CD8+CD57+ T cells in acquired aplastic anemia. Genomic DNA was employed as the template in profiling TCR beta VDJ and CDR3. MiXCR, applied by TCRdb to the reads, yields one record per CDR3 protein. The table has about 210,000 distinct CDR3 sequences, under 65% seen once; the top ten hold around 32%. The material sequenced was sorted CD4+, CD8+, or CD8+CD57+ T cells (not recorded which) from PBMCs. The source of these receptors is a human donor in good health.

The genes are TRBV19 and TRBJ1-6, with D perhaps matching TRBD1 (6 bases). The CDR3 has 15 residues. V was trimmed by 5 bases and J by 7 bases, leaving 15 bases between them. Per germline, CDR1 LNHDA and CDR2 SQIVND (reference sequence). CDR3 in DNA: TGTGCCAGTAGTCTCACCTGGGGACAAAATTCACCCCTCCACTTT. Its protein product is CASSLTWGQNSPLHF.

This clonotype was detected only a few times. The V and J genes are TRBV24-1 and TRBJ2-3; 7 nucleotides agree with TRBD1. Germline V gene sequence: CDR1 KGHDR, CDR2 SFDVKD. This CDR3 region has 14 residues. V shed 4 bases, J shed 11 bases, and the junction held 11 bases outside the gene matches. The CDR3 nucleotides read TGTGCCACCAGTGAACCCGACAGGGCAGATGAGCAGTATTTT. Translating it yields CATSEPDRADEQYF.

The V call is TRBV7-6, the J call TRBJ2-1; D is uncertain. In germline, CDR1 is SGHVS, CDR2 FNYEAQ. V was pared by 1 base and J by 5 bases, with 9 bases between. The CDR3 covers 14 residues. The CDR3 region is CASSLVSIHNEQFF. Written as DNA, the CDR3 is TGTGCCAGCAGCTTAGTTTCCATCCACAATGAGCAGTTCTTC.

This clonotype was seen only once. J is TRBJ2-2 and V is TRBV20-1; 9 bases match TRBD1. Germline CDR1 reads DFQATT; CDR2 reads SNEGSKA (reference sequence). The CDR3 has 17 amino acids. V trimming: 1 base; J trimming: 1 base; junction bases outside the gene matches: 7. CDR3 sequence reads: CSARVARDRVNTGELFF. The CDR3, as DNA: TGCAGTGCTAGAGTCGCCCGGGACAGGGTGAACACCGGGGAGCTGTTTTTT.

The V call is TRBV5-1, the J call TRBJ2-7, with D possibly being TRBD1 or TRBD2 (5 bases each). The CDR3 is 16 amino acids. Germline V gene sequence: CDR1 SGHRS, CDR2 YFSETQ. V lost 9 bases to trimming and J lost 0 bases, with 22 bases between them. The CDR3 protein is CATRWDRSGGSYEQYF. The CDR3, as DNA: TGCGCCACCAGGTGGGACCGAAGCGGAGGCTCCTACGAGCAGTACTTC.

The sample holds many counts of this clonotype. CDR3: CAGGDTEAFF. The DNA of the CDR3 is TGTGCCGGCGGGGACACTGAAGCTTTCTTT. This chain links TRBV6-1 with TRBJ1-1; D gene unclear. Looked up from germline, CDR1 is MNHNS and CDR2 is SASEGT. Trimming shortened V by 11 bases and J by 3 bases, and 7 bases separated the two germline ends. The CDR3 totals 10 residues.

This chain connects TRBV29-1 to TRBJ1-1; D remains unclear. Deletions cut 5 bases from V and 2 bases from J, with 9 bases between. The CDR3 has 12 residues. Germline assignment: CDR1 SQVTM and CDR2 ANQGSEA. This CDR3 reads CSVLTDNTEAFF. CDR3 DNA: TGCAGCGTTCTTACAGATAACACTGAAGCTTTCTTT.

This clonotype was observed many times. The V gene is TRBV5-8, the J gene TRBJ2-7, with 7 bases matching TRBD2. Germline V gene data show CDR1 as SGHTS and CDR2 as YDEGEE. Losses at the gene ends were 4 bases for V and 0 bases for J; bases not matched to a gene: 4. The length of the CDR3 is 14 residues. CDR3 residues: CASSVAGNSYEQYF. The CDR3 DNA sequence: TGTGCCAGCAGCGTAGCGGGTAACTCCTACGAGCAGTACTTC.

Concerning this clonotype itself: The conserved phenylalanine or tryptophan normally closing the CDR3 is absent here, so this likely arose from a read error. This rearrangement joins TRBV30 to TRBJ2-7; tentative D call: TRBD1 (5 bases). Trimming pared 1 base from V and 2 bases from J, leaving 15 bases between. CDR3 size: 15 residues. Per the germline V gene, CDR1 is GTSNPN and CDR2 is SVGIG (reference sequence). CDR3 DNA sequence: TGTGCCTGGAGTGCTAAGGGGCATTCAACCTACGAGCAGTACTCC. Translating gives CAWSAKGHSTYEQYS.

This clonotype has only one observation. The V and J genes are TRBV24-1 and TRBJ2-1; TRBD2 matches at 9 bases. The junction had 4 bases not matched to a gene; V was cut back by 3 bases and J by 8 bases. The CDR3 has 14 residues. Germline CDR1 is KGHDR and CDR2 is SFDVKD. This CDR3 reads CATSDPREGHEQFF. The CDR3 coding sequence is TGTGCCACCAGTGATCCGCGGGAGGGCCATGAGCAGTTCTTC.

The chain's CDR3 is CASSSRLAGNEQFF. In nucleotides, the CDR3 is TGCGCCAGCAGCTCTCGACTAGCGGGTAATGAGCAGTTCTTC. The chain employs TRBV5-1 and TRBJ2-1; 10 bases agree with TRBD2. CDR1 and CDR2 from the germline V gene are SGHRS and YFSETQ. The CDR3 runs 14 residues. V was clipped by 3 bases and J by 7 bases; unmatched bases: 4.

The genes are TRBV20-1 and TRBJ2-7; 9 positions match TRBD2. The V gene's germline CDR1 is DFQATT and CDR2 SNEGSKA (reference sequence). This CDR3 region has 17 residues. The ends lost 2 bases at V and 0 bases at J; junction bases unmatched: 11. The CDR3 DNA is TGCAGTGCTAGATCCGGGATAGCGGGAGCGATCTCCTACGAGCAGTACTTC. Translating gives CSARSGIAGAISYEQYF.

The chain uses TRBV3-1 and TRBJ1-2; possibly TRBD1 for D (5 bases). V was clipped by 4 bases and J by 2 bases, with 20 bases between them. The CDR3 has 17 amino acids. Looked up from germline, CDR1 is LGHDT and CDR2 is YNNKEL (reference sequence). The CDR3 sequence: CASSPPYGDRWNYGYTF. As DNA, the CDR3 is TGTGCCAGCAGCCCACCTTATGGGGACCGCTGGAACTATGGCTACACCTTC.

This clonotype came up many times. The V gene is TRBV15, the J gene TRBJ2-7; 11 bases map to TRBD2. From germline, CDR1 is LNHNV and CDR2 YYDKDF (reference sequence). V lost 6 bases, J lost 2 bases, and 21 bases stayed unmatched. The CDR3 sequence is 20 residues long. In DNA form, the CDR3 reads TGTGCCACCAGTTCTCAAGGTACTAGCGGGGGAACCGGAGACCCCTACGAGCAGTACTTC. This gives the protein CATSSQGTSGGTGDPYEQYF.

In DNA, the CDR3 is TGCAGTGCACGGACAGGGGGCGGGTATGGCTACACCTTC. This encodes CSARTGGGYGYTF. The chain has TRBV20-1 and TRBJ1-2, with 11 bases aligning to TRBD1. The germline V gene has CDR1 DFQATT and CDR2 SNEGSKA (reference sequence). This CDR3 region has 13 residues. The junction had 5 bases not matched to a gene; V was cut back by 6 bases and J by 5 bases.

The chain carries TRBV25-1 and TRBJ2-7, with 10 bases aligning to TRBD1. Unmatched junction bases numbered 5, after V lost 0 bases and J lost 6 bases. Germline CDR1 and CDR2: MGHDK and SYGVNS. The CDR3 contains 15 residues. The CDR3 DNA reads as TGTGCCAGCAGTGAATATTGGGGACAGGGGAGCGAGCAGTACTTC. This gives the protein CASSEYWGQGSEQYF.

The CDR3 sequence: CASSLTSGGPTGEQYF. CDR3 nucleotide sequence: TGTGCCAGCAGCTTGACTAGCGGGGGCCCAACCGGGGAGCAGTACTTC. The chain is built from TRBV7-9 and TRBJ2-7; 12 bases line up with TRBD2. CDR1 SEHNR and CDR2 FQNEAQ come from the germline V gene (reference sequence). The V gene end was trimmed by 3 bases and the J gene end by 7 bases; junction bases not matched to a gene: 10. This CDR3 region has 16 residues. The variable domain in full, completed from reference TRBV7-9 and TRBJ2-7, reads DTGVSQNPRHKITKRGQNVTFRCDPISEHNRLYWYRQTLGQGPEFLTYFQNEAQLEKSRLLSDRFSAERPKGSFSTLEIQRTEQGDSAMYLCASSLTSGGPTGEQYFGPGTRLTVT.

The rearrangement links TRBV7-9 to TRBJ2-7; 8 nucleotides align to TRBD1. The CDR3 runs to 12 residues. The V gene end was trimmed by 8 bases and the J gene end by 3 bases; junction bases not matched to a gene: 3. CDR1 and CDR2 from the germline V gene are SEHNR and FQNEAQ (reference sequence). The CDR3 DNA reads as TGTGCCAGCTGGGACAGGAGCTACGAGCAGTACTTC. Its translation: CASWDRSYEQYF.

The J gene is TRBJ1-6, the V gene TRBV2; unclear D gene. Trimming shortened V by 6 bases and J by 7 bases, and 25 bases separated the two germline ends. Per the germline V gene, CDR1 is SNHLY and CDR2 is FYNNEI. This CDR3 is 18 amino acids long. The CDR3 loop is CASSGVGLQYRGNSPLHF. CDR3 nucleotides: TGTGCCAGCAGCGGTGTCGGCCTACAATATCGGGGAAATTCACCCCTCCACTTT. Using reference TRBV2 and TRBJ1-6 for the parts outside the CDR3, the full variable domain is EPEVTQTPSHQVTQMGQEVILRCVPISNHLYFYWYRQILGQKVEFLVSFYNNEISEKSEIFDDQFSVERPDGSNFTLKIRSTKLEDSAMYFCASSGVGLQYRGNSPLHFGNGTRLTVT.

This clonotype showed up many times. This chain links TRBV5-6 with TRBJ2-7; D might be TRBD2 (5 bases). The CDR3 is 16 amino acids. Germline V gene sequence: CDR1 SGHDT, CDR2 YYEEEE. Trimming pared 0 bases from V and 5 bases from J, leaving 18 bases between. CDR3 sequence: CASSLGHTRLHHEQYF. The CDR3 DNA follows: TGTGCCAGCAGCTTGGGGCATACCCGACTACACCACGAGCAGTACTTC.

The V gene is TRBV20-1, the J gene TRBJ2-7; D ambiguous. This CDR3 spans 11 amino acids. Per the germline V gene, CDR1 is DFQATT and CDR2 is SNEGSKA (reference sequence). Trimming took off 3 bases at V and 5 bases at J, with 8 bases between the two ends. This chain's CDR3 is CSAREYNEQYF. CDR3 in DNA: TGCAGTGCTAGGGAATATAACGAGCAGTACTTC.

On this clonotype: A junction end diverges from the germline sequence, so it may reflect a read error. The gene calls are TRBV6-6 and TRBJ2-7; no clear D. The CDR3 is 11 amino acids. In germline, CDR1 is MNHNY, CDR2 SVGAGI (reference sequence). DNA for the CDR3: TGTACCAGCAGTTACTCCTACGTGCAGTACTTC. This translates into CTSSYSYVQYF.

The J gene is TRBJ1-2, the V gene TRBV20-1; 7 bases agree with TRBD1. This CDR3 contains 14 residues. J lost 5 bases, V lost 0 bases, and 6 bases had no gene match. Germline V gene sequence: CDR1 DFQATT, CDR2 SNEGSKA (reference sequence). CDR3 sequence reads: CSARDRQGVYGYTF. The CDR3 DNA follows: TGCAGTGCTAGAGATCGCCAGGGGGTGTATGGCTACACCTTC.

This chain joins TRBV7-2 and TRBJ2-7, with D unclear. Germline assignment: CDR1 SGHTA and CDR2 FQGNSA. The V gene lost 1 base and the J gene lost 0 bases, with 7 bases spanning the gap. The CDR3 extends over 14 amino acids. CDR3 protein: CASSLDTYSYEQYF. DNA of the CDR3: TGTGCCAGCAGCTTAGACACCTACTCCTACGAGCAGTACTTC.

This rearrangement joins TRBV24-1 to TRBJ2-3; the D gene is possibly TRBD1 (6 bases). Germline assignment: CDR1 KGHDR and CDR2 SFDVKD. The CDR3 sequence is 13 residues long. The V and J ends lost 3 bases and 6 bases respectively, with 9 bases between them. Here the CDR3 reads CATSDPDRDTQYF. The CDR3 bases are TGTGCCACCAGTGATCCAGACAGGGATACGCAGTATTTT.

This clonotype was recorded at least ten times. The rearrangement links TRBV6-1 to TRBJ2-7; 7 nucleotides match TRBD1. Unmatched junction bases numbered 4, after V lost 8 bases and J lost 3 bases. Germline CDR1 MNHNS, CDR2 SASEGT. This CDR3 comprises 12 residues. The CDR3 reads CASGRTGYEQYF. The CDR3 region has the DNA TGTGCCAGCGGGCGGACAGGCTACGAGCAGTACTTC.